This TCR beta chain was observed in a study of T cell responses to AZD1222 COVID-19 vaccine. The study's findings and limits: At baseline, just five to seven AZD1222 recipients tested seropositive. Sampling that yielded the repertoires occurred only after the peak T cell response. Females made up more of the donors, who were largely white British, and clonal diversity may have come out too low.

Libraries were prepared by immunoSEQ multiplex PCR; TCRdb keeps only in-frame clonotypes and omits some of them. Of roughly 120,000 clones listed, around 87% are singletons. CDR1 and CDR2 (germline): MNHEY, SVGEGT. The CDR3 is 15 residues long. The ends were cut back, 6 bases at V and 0 bases at J, with 9 bases in the middle. Note on this clone: The antigen is not known.

Analysis merged second doses at about 4 or about 12 weeks. The TCR originated in an adult who received the AZD1222 COVID-19 vaccine. Here the sequenced sample was peripheral blood, taken 28 days after the second AZD1222 dose. This sequence joins TRBV6-2 or TRBV6-3 and TRBJ2-6, with D unresolved. CDR3 sequence: CASSELISGANVLTF. The CDR3 DNA sequence: TGTGCCAGCAGCGAACTGATCTCTGGGGCCAACGTCCTGACTTTC.